The 26 T cell receptor beta chains below were found in one sample sequenced in a study of blood T cell repertoires in COVID-19. The table came from immunoSEQ multiplex PCR; TCRdb's copy has only in-frame clones and leaves some out. This table holds some 390,000 clones, roughly nine tenths found once. The source material was PBMCs or T cells enriched from blood (not recorded which). The receptor set was obtained from a man aged 30 to 39 who had recovered from COVID-19.

The rearrangement links TRBV7-8 to TRBJ2-1, with 11 bases that match TRBD2. The V and J ends lost 1 base and 4 bases, in that order; junction bases with no gene match: 9. CDR1 and CDR2 from the germline V gene are SGHVS and FQNEAQ. The length of the CDR3 is 18 residues. The DNA of the CDR3 is TGTGCCAGCAGCTTAGTAGTTTCAACTAGCGGGAGTTACAATGAGCAGTTCTTC. It yields the protein CASSLVVSTSGSYNEQFF.

This clone came up a few times. The V gene is TRBV3-1 (or the pseudogene TRBV3-2), the J gene TRBJ2-2, with 9 bases aligning to TRBD2. The germline gives CDR1 LGHDT, CDR2 YNNKEL (reference sequence). Losses at the gene ends were 6 bases for V and 0 bases for J; bases not matched to a gene: 5. The CDR3 sequence is 16 residues long. As DNA, the CDR3 is TGTGCCAGCAGGCCACTAGCGGGTCCGAACACCGGGGAGCTGTTTTTT. As protein: CASRPLAGPNTGELFF.

This clone was observed a single time. The chain links TRBV3-1 (or the pseudogene TRBV3-2) to TRBJ2-5, with a weak D call TRBD2 (6 bases). Trimming stripped 4 bases from V and 5 bases from J, with 14 bases between. CDR3 length equals 14 residues. Germline V gene lookup returns CDR1 LGHDT and CDR2 YNNKEL (reference sequence). The CDR3 is CASSPTSLGETQYF. CDR3 coding DNA: TGTGCCAGCAGCCCCACTAGCTTAGGGGAGACCCAGTACTTC.

This chain connects TRBV7-9 to TRBJ2-7; the D is unclear. CDR3 length equals 16 residues. Trimming shortened V by 5 bases and J by 2 bases, and 19 bases separated the two germline ends. The germline V gene has CDR1 SEHNR and CDR2 FQNEAQ (reference sequence). The CDR3 protein is CASSPTVSQRTYEQYF. The CDR3 region has the DNA TGTGCCAGCAGCCCTACTGTTTCGCAACGAACCTACGAGCAGTACTTC.

This chain joins TRBV9 and TRBJ2-2; D not certain. The CDR3 covers 13 residues. Germline V gene lookup returns CDR1 SGDLS and CDR2 YYNGEE. Trimming removed 3 bases from V and 1 base from J, with 4 bases in between. As DNA, the CDR3 is TGTGCCAGCAGCGCACAGAACACCGGGGAGCTGTTTTTT. Protein product: CASSAQNTGELFF.

This chain uses TRBV27 with TRBJ2-3; 11 bases are shared with TRBD2. The CDR3 runs 16 residues. V was pared by 8 bases and J by 5 bases, with 12 bases of the junction left unmatched. Germline V gives CDR1 MNHEY, CDR2 SMNVEV (reference sequence). CDR3 region: CASDQTGLAEIDTQYF. CDR3 nucleotide sequence: TGTGCCAGCGATCAAACGGGACTAGCGGAGATAGATACGCAGTATTTT.

V and J are TRBV2 and TRBJ2-7; 10 bases are a match to TRBD1. Germline CDR1 SNHLY, CDR2 FYNNEI. The CDR3 runs 12 residues. J lost 4 bases, V lost 11 bases, and 5 bases had no gene match. DNA for the CDR3: TGTGCCTCCCGGGACAGGGGTTACGAGCAGTACTTC. This sequence encodes CASRDRGYEQYF.

The chain is built from TRBV2 and TRBJ1-4, with 10 bases fitting TRBD1. The CDR3 extends over 18 amino acids. After removal of 5 bases from V and 7 bases from J, the junction contained 16 bases not matched to a gene. Germline values: CDR1 SNHLY, CDR2 FYNNEI. As DNA, the CDR3 is TGTGCCAGCAGTCCTACCGCGGGACAGGGGAGCACAGCTGAAAAACTGTTTTTT. It specifies CASSPTAGQGSTAEKLFF. The full variable domain, rest sourced from reference TRBV2 and TRBJ1-4, is EPEVTQTPSHQVTQMGQEVILRCVPISNHLYFYWYRQILGQKVEFLVSFYNNEISEKSEIFDDQFSVERPDGSNFTLKIRSTKLEDSAMYFCASSPTAGQGSTAEKLFFGSGTQLSVL.

The genes are TRBV3-1 (or the pseudogene TRBV3-2) and TRBJ2-1; tentatively, D is TRBD1 (5 bases). Trimming took off 4 bases at V and 6 bases at J, with 7 bases between the two ends. Germline loops: CDR1 LGHDT, CDR2 YNNKEL (reference sequence). This CDR3 has 12 amino acids. CDR3 nucleotide sequence: TGTGCCAGCAGCCCACAGGCCAATGAGCAGTTCTTC. It yields the protein CASSPQANEQFF.

The V and J genes are TRBV28 and TRBJ1-4; no clear D gene. The CDR3 consists of 16 residues. Germline V gene sequence: CDR1 MDHEN, CDR2 SYDVKM. Trimming stripped 6 bases from V and 9 bases from J, with 23 bases between. The CDR3 protein is CASREYTSPLTQKLFF. As DNA, the CDR3 is TGTGCCAGCAGGGAGTACACTTCCCCCTTGACGCAAAAACTGTTTTTT.

The sample holds one count of this clone. CDR3 sequence: CASRGRGSYEQYF. DNA of the CDR3: TGTGCCAGCAGGGGGCGGGGCTCCTACGAGCAGTACTTC. The rearrangement joins TRBV2 to TRBJ2-7; D might be TRBD2 (6 bases). CDR1 and CDR2 (germline): SNHLY, FYNNEI. This CDR3 contains 13 residues. Trimming removed 6 bases at V and 0 bases at J, with 9 bases between.

The chain couples TRBV27 to TRBJ2-7, with D unresolved. CDR1 is MNHEY, CDR2 SMNVEV, per germline (reference sequence). CDR3 length equals 12 residues. Trimming removed 3 bases at V and 5 bases at J, with 8 bases between. The CDR3 coding sequence is TGTGCCAGCAGTTTCCCCCTCGACGAGCAGTACTTC. Amino acids: CASSFPLDEQYF.

This clone was observed once. The chain couples TRBV27 to TRBJ1-2; possibly TRBD1 for D (5 bases). CDR3 length equals 17 residues. V lost 0 bases, J lost 7 bases, and 21 bases lay in between. The germline gives CDR1 MNHEY, CDR2 SMNVEV (reference sequence). The CDR3 here is CASSLSIDGQFFRGYTF. The CDR3 nucleotides read TGTGCCAGCAGTTTATCAATAGACGGACAATTCTTCCGTGGCTACACCTTC.

The gene calls are TRBV19 and TRBJ2-3; D unresolved. V dropped 6 bases and J dropped 0 bases, with 4 bases sitting between them. The CDR3 contains 12 residues. Germline CDR1 is LNHDA and CDR2 is SQIVND (reference sequence). This chain's CDR3 is CASSGSTDTQYF. The CDR3 coding sequence is TGTGCCAGTAGCGGGAGCACAGATACGCAGTATTTT.

The chain uses TRBV13 and TRBJ1-1; D gene unclear. V was shortened by 6 bases and J by 3 bases, with 14 bases between the two germline ends. Germline values: CDR1 PRHDT, CDR2 FYEKMQ (reference sequence). The CDR3 loop spans 14 amino acids. This chain's CDR3 is CASRTPGWDTEAFF. In DNA, the CDR3 is TGTGCCAGCAGGACACCTGGTTGGGACACTGAAGCTTTCTTT.

This sequence joins TRBV15 and TRBJ1-1, with D possibly matching TRBD1 (6 bases). V lost 1 base, J lost 7 bases, and 16 bases lay in between. This CDR3 is built from 15 residues. Germline-derived CDR1 and CDR2 are LNHNV and YYDKDF (reference sequence). CDR3 in amino acids: CATSRVEQGLGEAFF. The DNA of the CDR3 is TGTGCCACCAGCAGAGTTGAGCAGGGGCTCGGTGAAGCTTTCTTT. The variable domain in full, completed from reference TRBV15 and TRBJ1-1, reads DAMVIQNPRYQVTQFGKPVTLSCSQTLNHNVMYWYQQKSSQAPKLLFHYYDKDFNNEADTPDNFQSRRPNTSFCFLDIRSPGLGDTAMYLCATSRVEQGLGEAFFGQGTRLTVV.

This chain uses TRBV18 with TRBJ2-2, with D possibly TRBD1 on 6 matching bases. The CDR3 runs 17 residues. V gave up 5 bases and J gave up 4 bases, with 20 bases separating them. Germline V gene lookup returns CDR1 KGHSH and CDR2 LQKENI. The DNA of the CDR3 is TGTGCCAGCTCAGTCGCCGGGACAACCGGCATCACCGGGGAGCTGTTTTTT. It encodes CASSVAGTTGITGELFF.

V gene TRBV7-9 combines with J gene TRBJ1-1, with 9 bases that match TRBD1. The CDR3 is 15 residues long. J was trimmed by 0 bases and V by 5 bases; bases with no gene match: 4. Germline V gene lookup returns CDR1 SEHNR and CDR2 FQNEAQ (reference sequence). The CDR3 coding sequence is TGTGCCAGCAGCATGGGACAGGGAATGAACACTGAAGCTTTCTTT. Translation gives CASSMGQGMNTEAFF.

This chain joins TRBV7-2 and TRBJ2-1; D uncertain. Germline V gene data show CDR1 as SGHTA and CDR2 as FQGNSA. The germline V and J ends were trimmed by 4 bases and 3 bases, with 4 bases remaining between them. This CDR3 is 12 amino acids long. The CDR3 DNA reads as TGTGCCAGCAGCTCCTACTACAATGAGCAGTTCTTC. It encodes CASSSYYNEQFF.

The rearrangement links TRBV5-1 to TRBJ1-3; D is uncertain. The V end was cut by 0 bases, the J end by 2 bases, with 9 bases between. The CDR3 covers 15 residues. Germline V gene sequence: CDR1 SGHRS, CDR2 YFSETQ. CDR3 loop: CASSLGRGAGNTIYF. The CDR3 region has the DNA TGCGCCAGCAGCTTGGGACGGGGAGCTGGAAACACCATATATTTT.

The chain uses TRBV5-1 and TRBJ2-7; TRBD1 matches 7 bases. In germline, CDR1 is SGHRS, CDR2 YFSETQ. V lost 4 bases and J lost 2; bases outside the gene matches: 6. The length of the CDR3 is 14 residues. In nucleotides, the CDR3 is TGCGCCAGCAGCCCAGGGACAGCAACCTACGAGCAGTACTTC. It codes for CASSPGTATYEQYF.

This clone was recorded only once. This sequence joins TRBV30 and TRBJ1-1; tentatively, D is TRBD1 (5 bases). V was pared by 3 bases and J by 8 bases, with 16 bases between. This CDR3 is built from 13 residues. Germline CDR1 and CDR2: GTSNPN and SVGIG (reference sequence). CDR3 region: CAWSPLRWTEAFF. As DNA, the CDR3 is TGTGCCTGGAGCCCCCTCCGTTGGACAGAAGCTTTCTTT.

V usage is TRBV5-1 and J usage is TRBJ1-1; 7 bases fit TRBD1. The CDR3 totals 15 residues. Germline V gene data show CDR1 as SGHRS and CDR2 as YFSETQ. Unmatched junction bases numbered 8, after V lost 5 bases and J lost 1 base. As DNA, the CDR3 is TGCGCCAGCAGTCTCGAAAGGGGGCGGAACACTGAAGCTTTCTTT. Translation gives CASSLERGRNTEAFF.

The chain is built from TRBV7-8 and TRBJ1-2, with 7 bases lining up with TRBD1. This CDR3 has 11 residues. With V trimmed by 2 bases and J by 14 bases, 5 bases remained unmatched. Per the germline V gene, CDR1 is SGHVS and CDR2 is FQNEAQ. CDR3: CASSLTGTETF. As DNA, the CDR3 is TGTGCCAGCAGCTTAACGGGGACAGAAACCTTC.

The genes are TRBV5-1 and TRBJ1-3, with TRBD1 as a possible D gene (6 bases). Germline CDR1 reads SGHRS; CDR2 reads YFSETQ. This CDR3 is built from 14 residues. Trimming pared 4 bases from V and 2 bases from J, leaving 10 bases between. The CDR3 protein is CASSLTGPGNTIYF. The CDR3 region has the DNA TGCGCCAGCAGCCTAACAGGGCCTGGAAACACCATATATTTT.

The chain couples TRBV6-1 to TRBJ2-3; D gene unclear. Germline CDR1 and CDR2: MNHNS and SASEGT. The CDR3 extends over 16 amino acids. Trimming removed 2 bases from V and 2 bases from J, with 14 bases in between. CDR3 coding DNA: TGTGCCAGCAGTGAATTGTATAATTCCTTCACAGATACGCAGTATTTT. This gives the protein CASSELYNSFTDTQYF.